These 26 T cell receptor beta chains were sequenced from one sample in a study of tumor and adjacent non-tumor tissue in lung cancer. TCRbeta libraries were built with three rounds of nested PCR, modified from ARM-PCR. TCRdb passed the multiplex PCR reads through MiXCR, listing each CDR3 protein once. Among roughly 150,000 distinct CDR3 sequences listed, 60% to 70% were seen once. This sample's RNA came from whole unsorted tissue. Input material: lung tumor tissue. The receptors shown here come from a man between 60 and 75 years old with small cell lung cancer.

The J gene is TRBJ2-5, the V gene TRBV24-1, with TRBD1 matching 10 bases. Trimming removed 4 bases from V and 4 bases from J; junction bases left unmatched: 5. The CDR3 loop spans 15 amino acids. Germline values: CDR1 KGHDR, CDR2 SFDVKD. The CDR3 reads CATSDRRDRGETQYF. In DNA form, the CDR3 reads TGTGCCACCAGTGACCGCCGGGACAGGGGAGAGACCCAGTACTTC.

The J gene is TRBJ2-7, the V gene TRBV4-1, with 9 bases identical to TRBD2. Looked up from germline, CDR1 is MGHRA and CDR2 is YSYEKL. The V gene end was trimmed by 3 bases and the J gene end by 6 bases; junction bases not matched to a gene: 6. The CDR3 covers 14 residues. DNA for the CDR3: TGCGCCAGCAGCCATAGCGGGAGCCTGGGCGAGCAGTACGTC. It codes for CASSHSGSLGEQYV.

The V gene is TRBV5-1, the J gene TRBJ1-4; possible D gene TRBD1, 6 bases. The germline gives CDR1 SGHRS, CDR2 YFSETQ. V lost 6 bases to trimming and J lost 11 bases, with 17 bases between them. This CDR3 has 13 amino acids. As DNA, the CDR3 is TGCGCCAGCAACAGTACAGGGACGAGGAAACTGTTTTTT. It codes for CASNSTGTRKLFF.

Note on this clonotype: This CDR3 fails to terminate in the conserved phenylalanine or tryptophan, so it likely reflects a read error. The chain carries TRBV11-2 and TRBJ2-1; TRBD1 or TRBD2 may be the D gene (5 bases each). This CDR3 is 16 amino acids long. V was cut by 1 base and J by 3 bases, with 13 bases left in between. CDR1 is SGHAT and CDR2 is FQNNGV in the germline V gene. In DNA, the CDR3 is TGTGCCAGCAGCTTAGCGGCTGGGACCTACTACAATGAGCAGTTCTTA. Translation gives CASSLAAGTYYNEQFL.

The V call is TRBV4-2, the J call TRBJ1-2; D ambiguous. Germline CDR1 LGHNA, CDR2 YNFKEQ. V lost 4 bases, J lost 4 bases, and 13 bases lay in between. The CDR3 spans 14 residues. This CDR3 reads CASSRAGSSYGYTF. CDR3 nucleotide sequence: TGTGCCAGCAGCCGGGCGGGTTCCAGCTATGGCTACACCTTC.

Notes on this clonotype: A read error may explain this, as a much larger clone is one base away. The chain employs TRBV12-3 or TRBV12-4 and TRBJ2-7; 9 bases are a match to TRBD1. This CDR3 is 15 amino acids long. Germline trimming cut 7 bases from V and 2 bases from J; bases unmatched to any gene: 9. The DNA for the CDR3 is TGTGCCAGCACCTCCGGGACAGGGTTTGCCTACGAGCAGTACTTC. Translation: CASTSGTGFAYEQYF.

Remarks on this clonotype: The junction differs from germline at one of its ends, possibly a read error. The CDR3 DNA follows: TGCGCCAGCAGTCAGGGGGTCAAAAACATTCAGTACTTC. Protein sequence: CASSQGVKNIQYF. The rearrangement uses TRBV12-3 or TRBV12-4 and TRBJ2-4; 7 bases map to TRBD1. The CDR3 spans 13 residues.

This chain connects TRBV11-2 to TRBJ2-1; TRBD1 agrees at 7 bases. CDR1 is SGHAT and CDR2 is FQNNGV in the germline V gene. The CDR3 has 14 residues. V trimming: 3 bases; J trimming: 14 bases; junction bases outside the gene matches: 13. CDR3 amino acids: CASSFTTGQREKFF. The CDR3 DNA reads as TGTGCCAGCAGCTTCACGACAGGGCAGAGAGAGAAGTTCTTC.

On this clonotype: The junction shows a germline mismatch at one end, possibly a read error. The CDR3 bases are TGTGTCAGCAGCCGGGAAGCCCCCCCCGATACGCAGTATTTT. Translated: CVSSREAPPDTQYF. This rearrangement joins TRBV4-2 to TRBJ2-3, with D perhaps matching TRBD2 (5 bases). The CDR3 runs 14 residues. Germline V gene sequence: CDR1 LGHNA, CDR2 YNFKEQ.

This clonotype occurred once. This could be a read error, since a much larger clone is one nucleotide away. A read error is likely, as this CDR3 ends without the conserved phenylalanine or tryptophan. The V and J genes are TRBV6-6 and TRBJ1-1; D remains unclear. The CDR3 sequence is 12 residues long. The V end lost 8 bases, the J end lost 1 base, and 8 bases lay between the germline ends. CDR1 MNHNY and CDR2 SVGAGI come from the germline V gene (reference sequence). CDR3 amino acids: CASQKWNTEAFL. The CDR3 DNA follows: TGTGCCAGCCAGAAGTGGAACACTGAAGCTTTCTTA.

Notes on this clonotype: A much larger clone lies one base from this, so it may be a read error. The chain has TRBV28 and TRBJ2-7; TRBD1 might be the D (5 bases). The V gene's germline CDR1 is MDHEN and CDR2 SYDVKM. The length of the CDR3 is 13 residues. The CDR3 bases are TGTGCCAGCAGTTTTCAGGGTTCCTACAAGCAGTACTTC. This translates into CASSFQGSYKQYF.

This clonotype was seen ten or more times. The gene calls are TRBV10-1 and TRBJ2-5; tentatively, D is TRBD2 (6 bases). V shed 4 bases and J shed 2 bases, with 23 bases lying between them. The CDR3 has 18 residues. Looked up from germline, CDR1 is WNHNN and CDR2 is SYGVQD (reference sequence). CDR3 amino acids: CASSGPPISGGGQETQYF. As DNA, the CDR3 is TGCGCCAGCAGTGGACCCCCGATTAGCGGAGGAGGGCAAGAGACCCAGTACTTC.

This clonotype was seen only once. A much larger clonotype is one base distant, so this may be a read error. V usage is TRBV6-5 and J usage is TRBJ2-3; D not certain. CDR3 length equals 14 residues. Per germline, CDR1 MNHEY and CDR2 SVGAGI. The germline V and J ends were trimmed by 2 bases and 7 bases, with 13 bases remaining between them. CDR3 sequence reads: CASSYLPGSYTQYF. The CDR3 DNA sequence: TGTGCCAGCAGTTACCTTCCGGGTAGCTATACGCAGTATTTT.

The chain joins TRBV5-1 to TRBJ2-2, with TRBD2 identical over 7 bases. The CDR3 contains 14 residues. CDR1 is SGHRS, CDR2 YFSETQ, per germline. Trimming took 7 bases from V and 6 from J; bases not matched to a gene: 9. CDR3 bases: TGCGCCAGCTCTCTTCAAGCGGGATCCGGGGAGCTGTTTTTT. This sequence encodes CASSLQAGSGELFF.

Many counts were recorded for this clonotype. The chain couples TRBV29-1 to TRBJ2-3; 9 nucleotides match TRBD2. The CDR3 sequence is 14 residues long. Germline trimming cut 7 bases from V and 5 bases from J; bases unmatched to any gene: 10. Germline V gene data show CDR1 as SQVTM and CDR2 as ANQGSEA. The CDR3 spells CSAEGGRAGDTQYF. Here the CDR3 DNA reads TGCAGCGCCGAGGGCGGGAGGGCCGGAGATACGCAGTATTTT.

In this sample, this clonotype turned up many times. The chain recombines TRBV20-1 with TRBJ2-1, with D unclear. The CDR3 consists of 15 residues. Trimming took off 3 bases at V and 3 bases at J, with 15 bases between the two ends. CDR1 and CDR2 from the germline V gene are DFQATT and SNEGSKA (reference sequence). CDR3 nucleotide sequence: TGCAGTGCTAGTGCCCCTCATTTAATCTACAATGAGCAGTTCTTC. This gives the protein CSASAPHLIYNEQFF.

For this clonotype: The CDR3 end shows no conserved phenylalanine or tryptophan, and so a read error is likely. J is TRBJ2-7 and V is TRBV29-1; 7 bases fit TRBD2. Germline V gene lookup returns CDR1 SQVTM and CDR2 ANQGSEA. The V segment lost 7 bases and the J segment 4 bases; nucleotides outside the gene matches: 10. The CDR3 covers 13 residues. CDR3 DNA sequence: TGCAGCGCCGATTGCGGGAGTGGGTACGAGCAGTACTTA. Translated: CSADCGSGYEQYL.

A word on this clonotype: Given the absence of the conserved phenylalanine or tryptophan at the CDR3 end, a read error is likely. The chain carries TRBV6-2 or TRBV6-3 and TRBJ2-1, with 13 bases fitting TRBD2. This CDR3 is 16 amino acids long. V lost 0 bases, J lost 9 bases, and 5 bases stayed unmatched. The germline V gene has CDR1 MNHEY and CDR2 SVGEGT. CDR3 residues: CASSYSRTSGSIEQFL. The CDR3 coding sequence is TGTGCCAGCAGTTACTCGAGGACTAGCGGGAGTATTGAGCAGTTCCTT.

This chain connects TRBV20-1 to TRBJ2-1; 9 bases align to TRBD2. The CDR3 runs 15 residues. J lost 6 bases, V lost 3 bases, and 9 bases had no gene match. Germline CDR1 is DFQATT and CDR2 is SNEGSKA (reference sequence). The CDR3, as DNA: TGCAGTGCTAGTCATGGCGGGAGGGCCCTCAATGAGCAGTTCTTC. It specifies CSASHGGRALNEQFF.

Worth noting for this clonotype: Compared with germline, one end of the junction differs, possibly owing to a read error. The chain recombines TRBV20-1 with TRBJ2-5; D is unclear. The germline V gene encodes CDR1 DFQATT and CDR2 SNEGSKA (reference sequence). This CDR3 region has 15 residues. This CDR3 is CSARDLSKAKETQYF. The CDR3 DNA is TGTAGTGCTAGAGATCTTAGCAAAGCTAAAGAGACCCAGTACTTC.

The chain recombines TRBV29-1 with TRBJ2-3; tentative D call: TRBD2 (6 bases). The germline V gene has CDR1 SQVTM and CDR2 ANQGSEA. This CDR3 region has 12 residues. The CDR3 is CSGGLSGDTQYF. The CDR3 bases are TGCAGTGGCGGACTATCGGGAGATACGCAGTATTTT.

About this clonotype itself: Sequence at one end of the junction differs from germline and may be a read error. The V call is TRBV30, the J call TRBJ2-3; D unresolved. This CDR3 comprises 11 residues. Germline assignment: CDR1 GTSNPN and CDR2 SVGIG (reference sequence). DNA of the CDR3: TGTGCCTGTAGTGCCGCAGATACGCATTATTTT. Translating it yields CACSAADTHYF.

The rearrangement uses TRBV9 and TRBJ2-3, with D possibly matching TRBD2 (6 bases). The CDR3 runs to 14 residues. The germline V and J ends were trimmed by 7 bases and 5 bases, with 17 bases remaining between them. Germline-derived CDR1 and CDR2 are SGDLS and YYNGEE. This CDR3 reads CASDRGTGVDTQYF. The DNA of the CDR3 is TGTGCCAGCGACCGAGGGACTGGAGTAGATACGCAGTATTTT.

Concerning this clonotype: A read error is possible here, since a much larger clone lies one base away. The chain is built from TRBV5-4 and TRBJ2-7, with TRBD1 as a possible D gene (5 bases). The germline V gene encodes CDR1 SGHNT and CDR2 YYREEE (reference sequence). CDR3 length equals 13 residues. This chain's CDR3 is CASSPGQSYEHYV. DNA of the CDR3: TGTGCCAGCAGCCCCGGACAATCCTACGAGCATTACGTC.

The chain carries TRBV7-8 and TRBJ2-1; 11 bases agree with TRBD2. CDR1 is SGHVS and CDR2 is FQNEAQ in the germline V gene. V shed 3 bases, J shed 14 bases, and the junction held 15 bases outside the gene matches. The CDR3 consists of 16 residues. CDR3 nucleotide sequence: TGTGCCAGCAGCTTTTCTAGCGGGAGGACACGCGGGGAGAAGTTCTTC. Its translation: CASSFSSGRTRGEKFF.

A word on this clonotype: A much larger clone lies one base from this, so it may be a read error. This chain links TRBV20-1 with TRBJ2-3, with D uncertain. CDR3 length: 11 residues. Per the germline V gene, CDR1 is DFQATT and CDR2 is SNEGSKA (reference sequence). The CDR3 is CSAAPLDTRYF. The CDR3 DNA reads TGCAGTGCTGCCCCCCTCGATACGCGGTATTTT.